This entry concerns a single TCR beta chain. Generated by immunoSEQ multiplex PCR, the TCRdb table keeps only in-frame clones and is missing some. The repertoire consists of roughly 180,000 clones, with over 80% occurring once and the leading ten covering 4.4%. This specimen belongs to a study of blood T cell repertoires in COVID-19. About the research overall: Sources were T cells, B-cell-depleted T cells, or PBMCs; the material itself was cDNA or gDNA.

Sequencing was performed on PBMCs or T cells enriched from blood (not recorded which). This TCR came from a woman aged 50 to 65 who had recovered from COVID-19.

The DNA for the CDR3 is TGTGCCAGCTCACCCCTGGGGGGGGCCTTGGACACTGAAGCTTTCTTT. Protein: CASSPLGGALDTEAFF. The rearrangement uses TRBV18 and TRBJ1-1; the D gene is possibly TRBD1 (6 bases). V lost 3 bases and J 3 bases, leaving 17 bases between the germline ends. The germline V gene has CDR1 KGHSH and CDR2 LQKENI. This CDR3 is built from 16 residues.